The 13 T cell receptor beta chains below were found in one sample sequenced in a study of blood T cells in healthy people across ages. A J-beta primer mix and a sample-barcoded 5' primer were used in a second PCR of roughly 7 to 12 cycles. TCRdb reprocessed the 5' RACE reads via MiXCR and lists one record per CDR3 protein. In the table there are about 1,500,000 distinct CDR3 sequences, about 43% of which are singletons. The sequencing input was blood. The source of these receptors is a woman aged 18-29 years in good health.

This clonotype was picked up a small number of times. This rearrangement joins TRBV29-1 to TRBJ2-7, with D perhaps matching TRBD1 (6 bases). The CDR3 totals 12 residues. V gave up 4 bases and J gave up 2 bases, with 9 bases separating them. CDR1 is SQVTM, CDR2 ANQGSEA, per germline. The CDR3 DNA reads TGCAGCGTTGGACAGGTACCCTACGAGCAGTACTTC. Protein product: CSVGQVPYEQYF.

The gene calls are TRBV3-1 and TRBJ2-7; D might be TRBD1 or TRBD2, each matching 5 bases. This CDR3 is 14 amino acids long. Germline V CDR1 and CDR2: LGHDT, YNNKEL (reference sequence). Trimming cost V 2 bases and J 6 bases, with 14 bases left between them. The CDR3 region is CASSQSTGAGEQYF. The DNA for the CDR3 is TGTGCCAGCAGCCAATCCACCGGGGCAGGCGAGCAGTACTTC.

This clonotype was observed at least ten times. J is TRBJ1-4 and V is TRBV3-1, with D hard to call. The ends were cut back, 5 bases at V and 8 bases at J, with 15 bases in the middle. CDR1 and CDR2 from the germline V gene are LGHDT and YNNKEL (reference sequence). This CDR3 has 14 amino acids. The DNA for the CDR3 is TGTGCCAGCAGCGGACGGGCCGTAGACGAAAAACTGTTTTTT. Its translation is CASSGRAVDEKLFF.

V and J are TRBV20-1 and TRBJ2-1; 15 nucleotides match TRBD2. This CDR3 is built from 15 residues. Germline V gives CDR1 DFQATT, CDR2 SNEGSKA (reference sequence). J was trimmed by 9 bases and V by 1 base; bases with no gene match: 4. Here the CDR3 DNA reads TGCAGTGCTAGAGGGGGACTAGCGGGGGGAGGTGAGCAGTTCTTC. Translated: CSARGGLAGGGEQFF.

The DNA for the CDR3 is TGCAGTGTTGGTGGGTTAACGGATACGCAGTATTTT. This translates into CSVGGLTDTQYF. The rearrangement uses TRBV20-1 and TRBJ2-3; D is unresolved. The CDR3 length is 12 residues. Germline V CDR1 and CDR2: DFQATT, SNEGSKA (reference sequence). The germline V and J ends were trimmed by 7 bases and 6 bases, with 14 bases remaining between them.

This clonotype appeared a single time. V gene TRBV9 combines with J gene TRBJ2-7, with 8 bases identical to TRBD2. The germline V gene has CDR1 SGDLS and CDR2 YYNGEE. The J segment lost 5 bases and the V segment lost 0 bases, leaving 7 bases of the junction unmatched. CDR3 length equals 15 residues. CDR3 nucleotides: TGTGCCAGCAGCGTAGCCGGCGGGGGGTGGCACGAGCAGTACTTC. It translates to CASSVAGGGWHEQYF.

This clonotype was seen a few times. The chain recombines TRBV12-3 or TRBV12-4 with TRBJ2-3; 11 bases agree with TRBD1. The CDR3 runs to 16 residues. The trim removed 5 bases at V and 4 bases at J, leaving 8 bases unmatched. As DNA, the CDR3 is TGTGCCAGCAGTCCGATCGGGACAGGGGGACCAGATACGCAGTATTTT. Translated, it gives CASSPIGTGGPDTQYF.

A few counts support this clonotype. The V call is TRBV2, the J call TRBJ1-5, with D possibly TRBD1 on 5 matching bases. Germline lookup yields CDR1 SNHLY and CDR2 FYNNEI. The CDR3 extends over 18 amino acids. V lost 2 bases and J lost 4, with 21 bases in between. This chain's CDR3 is CASSENPGFRGLNQPQHF. Written as DNA, the CDR3 is TGTGCCAGCAGTGAAAATCCCGGCTTTCGGGGACTAAATCAGCCCCAGCATTTT.

The rearrangement joins TRBV5-1 to TRBJ2-5; D is ambiguous. V was shortened by 4 bases and J by 3 bases, with 13 bases between the two germline ends. Germline loops: CDR1 SGHRS, CDR2 YFSETQ. The CDR3 covers 14 residues. CDR3 loop: CASSSQAIEETQYF. DNA for the CDR3: TGCGCCAGCAGCAGCCAGGCGATAGAAGAGACCCAGTACTTC.

In its sample, this clonotype was seen a few times. The chain has TRBV6-6 and TRBJ2-5; 7 bases map to TRBD1. Germline loops: CDR1 MNHNY, CDR2 SVGAGI (reference sequence). V was clipped by 6 bases and J by 5 bases; unmatched bases: 15. There are 16 residues in the CDR3. The CDR3 is CASSLTGTATRETQYF. The CDR3 coding sequence is TGTGCCAGCAGCTTAACCGGGACAGCCACGAGGGAGACCCAGTACTTC.

The V and J genes are TRBV7-9 and TRBJ1-2, with a possible D match to TRBD1 (6 bases). V dropped 3 bases and J dropped 3 bases, with 11 bases sitting between them. This CDR3 has 14 residues. Germline CDR1 reads SEHNR; CDR2 reads FQNEAQ (reference sequence). CDR3 sequence reads: CASSFPRGHYGYTF. CDR3 in DNA: TGTGCCAGCAGCTTCCCCAGGGGCCACTATGGCTACACCTTC.

This clonotype was observed many times. V is TRBV10-3 and J is TRBJ2-5, with D unclear. Gene TRBJ2-7 matches the end of the DNA better, so the J call may be wrong. Germline CDR1 is ENHRY and CDR2 is SYGVKD. The length of the CDR3 is 11 residues. The CDR3 DNA is TGTGCCATCAGTGAGTCCCACGAGCAGTACTTC. It is translated as CAISESHEQYF.

This clonotype appeared a few times. The chain has TRBV6-2 or TRBV6-3 and TRBJ2-7, with 10 bases aligning to TRBD1. V shed 8 bases, J shed 2 bases, and the junction held 6 bases outside the gene matches. The CDR3 runs to 14 residues. Germline-derived CDR1 and CDR2 are MNHEY and SVGEGT. The CDR3 reads CASWGGTGAYEQYF. The CDR3 DNA reads TGTGCCAGCTGGGGCGGGACAGGGGCCTACGAGCAGTACTTC.